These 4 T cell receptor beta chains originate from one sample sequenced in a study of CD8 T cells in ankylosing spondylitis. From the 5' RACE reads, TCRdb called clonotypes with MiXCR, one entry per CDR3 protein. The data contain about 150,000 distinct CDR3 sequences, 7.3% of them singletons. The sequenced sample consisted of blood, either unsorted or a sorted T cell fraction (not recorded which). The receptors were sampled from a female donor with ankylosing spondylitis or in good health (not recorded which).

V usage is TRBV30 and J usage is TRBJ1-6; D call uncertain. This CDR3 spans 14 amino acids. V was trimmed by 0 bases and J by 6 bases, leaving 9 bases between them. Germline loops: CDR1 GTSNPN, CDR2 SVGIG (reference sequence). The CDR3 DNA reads TGTGCCTGGAGTGTCTTCGACCGTAATTCACCCCTCCACTTT. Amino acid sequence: CAWSVFDRNSPLHF. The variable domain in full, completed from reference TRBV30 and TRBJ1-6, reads SQTIHQWPATLVQPVGSPLSLECTVEGTSNPNLYWYRQAAGRGLQLLFYSVGIGQISSEVPQNLSASRPQDRQFILSSKKLLLSDSGFYLCAWSVFDRNSPLHFGNGTRLTVT.

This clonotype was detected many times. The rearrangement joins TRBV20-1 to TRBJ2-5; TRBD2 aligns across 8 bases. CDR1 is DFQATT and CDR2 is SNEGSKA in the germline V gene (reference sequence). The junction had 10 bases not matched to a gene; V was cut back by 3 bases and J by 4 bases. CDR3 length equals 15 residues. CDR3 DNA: TGCAGTGCTAGGGGCGCGCTAGCGGGCTCAGAGACCCAGTACTTC. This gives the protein CSARGALAGSETQYF.

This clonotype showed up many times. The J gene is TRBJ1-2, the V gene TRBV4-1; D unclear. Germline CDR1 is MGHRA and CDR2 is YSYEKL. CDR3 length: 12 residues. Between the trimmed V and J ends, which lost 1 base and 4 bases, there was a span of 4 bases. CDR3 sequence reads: CASSQGTYGYTF. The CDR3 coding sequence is TGCGCCAGCAGCCAAGGTACCTATGGCTACACCTTC.

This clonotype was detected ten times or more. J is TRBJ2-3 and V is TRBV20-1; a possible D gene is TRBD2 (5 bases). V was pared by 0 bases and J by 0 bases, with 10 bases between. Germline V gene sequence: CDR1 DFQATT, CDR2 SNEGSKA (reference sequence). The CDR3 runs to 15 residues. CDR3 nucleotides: TGCAGTGCTAGAGATCCGAGGGTGAGCACAGATACGCAGTATTTT. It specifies CSARDPRVSTDTQYF.